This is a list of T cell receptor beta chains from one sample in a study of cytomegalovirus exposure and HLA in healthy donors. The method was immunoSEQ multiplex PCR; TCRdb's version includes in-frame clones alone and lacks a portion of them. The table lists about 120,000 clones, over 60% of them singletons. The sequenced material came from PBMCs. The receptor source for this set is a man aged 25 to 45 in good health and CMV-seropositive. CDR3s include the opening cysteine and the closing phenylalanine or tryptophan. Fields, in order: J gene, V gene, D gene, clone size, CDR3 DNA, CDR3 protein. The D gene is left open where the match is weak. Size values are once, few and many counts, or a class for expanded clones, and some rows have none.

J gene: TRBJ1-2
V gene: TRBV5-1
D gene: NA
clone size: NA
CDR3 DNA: TGCGCCAGCAGCTTAATGTCCGCTAACTATGGCTACACCTTC
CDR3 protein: CASSLMSANYGYTF

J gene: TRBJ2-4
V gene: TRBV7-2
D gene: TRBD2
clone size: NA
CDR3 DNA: TGTGCCAGCAGTCGGACTAGCGGGGGGGGAAAAAACATTCAGTACTTC
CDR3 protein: CASSRTSGGGKNIQYF

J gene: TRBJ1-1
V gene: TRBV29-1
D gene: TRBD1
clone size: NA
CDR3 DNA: TGCAGCGGACAGGGGGCATCGGGTGAAGCTTTCTTT
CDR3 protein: CSGQGASGEAFF

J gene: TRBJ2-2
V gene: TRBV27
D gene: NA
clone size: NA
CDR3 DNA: TGTGCCAGCAGTTTATGGGCGTCCACCGGGGAGCTGTTTTTT
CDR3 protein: CASSLWASTGELFF

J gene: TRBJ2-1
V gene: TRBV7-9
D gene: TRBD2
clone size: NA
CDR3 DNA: TGTGCCAGCAGCTTACATAGCGGGGTCAACAATGAGCAGTTCTTC
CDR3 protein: CASSLHSGVNNEQFF

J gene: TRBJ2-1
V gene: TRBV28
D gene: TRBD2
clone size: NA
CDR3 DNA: TGTGCCAGTGGACTAGCGGGGGGCAATGAGCAGTTCTTC
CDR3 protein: CASGLAGGNEQFF

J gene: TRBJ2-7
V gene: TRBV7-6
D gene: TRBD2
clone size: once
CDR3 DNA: TGTGCCAGCAGCCGGGACTATCTCTACGAGCAGTACTTC
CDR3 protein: CASSRDYLYEQYF

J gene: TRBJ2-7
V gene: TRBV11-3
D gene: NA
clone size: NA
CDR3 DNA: TGTGCCAGCAGCCCTCGGACAGACTCCTACGAGCAGTACTTC
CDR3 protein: CASSPRTDSYEQYF

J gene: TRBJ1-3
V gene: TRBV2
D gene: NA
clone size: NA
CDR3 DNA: TGTGCCACCCACCGGGGCTCTGGAAACACCATATATTTT
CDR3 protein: CATHRGSGNTIYF

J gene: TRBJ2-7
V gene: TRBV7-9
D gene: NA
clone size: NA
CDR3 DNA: TGTTCCAGCACCCGGGACTTCATCTACGAGCAGTACTTC
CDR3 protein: CSSTRDFIYEQYF

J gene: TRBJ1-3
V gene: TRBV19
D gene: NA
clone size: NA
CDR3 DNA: TGTGCCAGTAGTATAACCGGGACTACTGGAAACACCATATATTTT
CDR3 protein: CASSITGTTGNTIYF

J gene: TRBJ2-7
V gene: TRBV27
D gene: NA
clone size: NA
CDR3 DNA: TGTGCCAGCAGTTTCGGGTCAGGGCTCCACGAGCAGTACTTC
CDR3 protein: CASSFGSGLHEQYF

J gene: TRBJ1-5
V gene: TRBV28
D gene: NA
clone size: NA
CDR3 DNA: TGTGCCAGCAGTTTATGGTCCGGGGGGGGAAACAGGGTTGGCAATCAGCCCCAGCATTTT
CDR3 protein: CASSLWSGGGNRVGNQPQHF

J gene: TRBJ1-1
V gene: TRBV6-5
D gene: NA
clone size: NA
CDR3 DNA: TGTGCCAGCAGCCTCGGACAGAACACTGAAGCTTTCTTT
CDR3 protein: CASSLGQNTEAFF

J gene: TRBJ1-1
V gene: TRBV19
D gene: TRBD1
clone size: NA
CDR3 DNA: TGTGCCAGTAGCCGCACGTGGGGACAGCGGACCATGAACACTGAAGCTTTCTTT
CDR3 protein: CASSRTWGQRTMNTEAFF

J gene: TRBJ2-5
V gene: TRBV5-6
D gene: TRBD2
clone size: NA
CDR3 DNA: TGTGCCAGCAGCTTGGGGGCGGGAGGCGAGACCCAGTACTTC
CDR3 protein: CASSLGAGGETQYF

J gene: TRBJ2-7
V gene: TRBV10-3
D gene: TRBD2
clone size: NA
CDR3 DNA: TGTGCCACCACAAGGGCGGGGGAGTTCTACGAGCAGTACTTC
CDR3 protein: CATTRAGEFYEQYF

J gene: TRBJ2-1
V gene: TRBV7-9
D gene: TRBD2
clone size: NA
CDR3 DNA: TGTGCCACCACAACTAGCGGGACCTCCTACAATGAGCAGTTCTTC
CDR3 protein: CATTTSGTSYNEQFF

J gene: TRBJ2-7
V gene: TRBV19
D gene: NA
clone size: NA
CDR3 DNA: TGTGCCAGTAGCCTACGTAATGGCGAGCAGTACTTC
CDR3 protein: CASSLRNGEQYF

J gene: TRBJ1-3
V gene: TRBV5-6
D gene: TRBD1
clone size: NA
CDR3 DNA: TGTGCCAGCAGCTGGGCTACGGGACAGTCTGGAAACACCATATATTTT
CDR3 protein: CASSWATGQSGNTIYF

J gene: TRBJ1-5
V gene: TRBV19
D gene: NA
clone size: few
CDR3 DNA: TGTGCCAGTAGTATCCCGCCGGGGGGAAATCAGCCCCAGCATTTT
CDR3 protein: CASSIPPGGNQPQHF

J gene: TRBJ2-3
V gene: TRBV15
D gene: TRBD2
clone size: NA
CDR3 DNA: TGTGCCACCAGCTCCTACCTACTAGCGGGAGAGGCAGATACGCAGTATTTT
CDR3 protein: CATSSYLLAGEADTQYF

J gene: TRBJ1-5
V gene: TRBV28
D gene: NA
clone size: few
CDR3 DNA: TGTGCCAGCAGAGGGCAGGAGGATCTCTATCAGCCCCAGCATTTT
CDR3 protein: CASRGQEDLYQPQHF

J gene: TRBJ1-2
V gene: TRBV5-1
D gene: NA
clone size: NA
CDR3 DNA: TGCGCCAGCAGCTTGGTTGCAGGGGCGGGCTATGGCTACACCTTC
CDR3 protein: CASSLVAGAGYGYTF

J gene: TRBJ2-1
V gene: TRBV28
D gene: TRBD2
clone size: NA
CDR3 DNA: TGTGCCAGCTACCTTCGGGAGGGAAACTACAATGAGCAGTTCTTC
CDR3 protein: CASYLREGNYNEQFF

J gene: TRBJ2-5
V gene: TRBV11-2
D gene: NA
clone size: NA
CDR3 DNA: TGTGCCAGCAGCTTAGGGTCAGAGGGAGGGGGGACCCAGTACTTC
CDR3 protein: CASSLGSEGGGTQYF

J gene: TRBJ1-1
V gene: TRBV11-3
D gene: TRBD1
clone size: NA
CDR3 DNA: TGTGCCAGCAGCGCCCGACAGGGCACTGAAGCTTTCTTT
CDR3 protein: CASSARQGTEAFF

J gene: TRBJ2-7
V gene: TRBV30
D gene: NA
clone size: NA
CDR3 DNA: TGTGCCTGGAGTCCAGGTGCCTCCGAGCAGTACTTC
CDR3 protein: CAWSPGASEQYF

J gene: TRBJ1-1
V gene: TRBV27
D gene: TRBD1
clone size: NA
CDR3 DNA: TGTGCCAGCAGCTTATCCGCCGGGACAGGGTACCCTGAAGCTTTCTTT
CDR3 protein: CASSLSAGTGYPEAFF

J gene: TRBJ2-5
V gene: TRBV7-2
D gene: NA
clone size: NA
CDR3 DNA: TGTGCCAGCAGCTTCGGACTGGCCGCCCAAGAGACCCAGTACTTC
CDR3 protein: CASSFGLAAQETQYF

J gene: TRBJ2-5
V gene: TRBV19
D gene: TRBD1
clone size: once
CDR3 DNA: TGTGCCAGTAGTCTCGACAGGGAGGAGACCCAGTACTTC
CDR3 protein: CASSLDREETQYF

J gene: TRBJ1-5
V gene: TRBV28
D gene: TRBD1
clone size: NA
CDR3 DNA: TGTGCCAGCAGTTTAAGCACGACAGGGCGTAGCAATCAGCCCCAGCATTTT
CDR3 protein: CASSLSTTGRSNQPQHF

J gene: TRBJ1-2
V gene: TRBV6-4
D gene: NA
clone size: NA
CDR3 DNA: TGTGCCAGCTCTTCGGGATATGGCTACACCTTC
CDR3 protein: CASSSGYGYTF

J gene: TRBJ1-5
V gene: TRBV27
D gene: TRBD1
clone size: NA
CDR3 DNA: TGTGCCAGCAGTAGGATCCGGGACAGCTATAGCAATCAGCCCCAGCATTTT
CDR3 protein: CASSRIRDSYSNQPQHF

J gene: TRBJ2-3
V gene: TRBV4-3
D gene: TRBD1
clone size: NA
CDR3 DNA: TGCGCCAGCAGCCAAGACCCGGGACAGGGAGGAGATACGCAGTATTTT
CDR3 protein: CASSQDPGQGGDTQYF

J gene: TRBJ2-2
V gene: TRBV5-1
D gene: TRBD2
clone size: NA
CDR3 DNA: TGCGCCAGCACACTAGCGGGAACGGGCACCGGGGAGCTGTTTTTT
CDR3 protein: CASTLAGTGTGELFF

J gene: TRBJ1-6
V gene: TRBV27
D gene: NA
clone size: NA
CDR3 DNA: TGTGCCAGCAGTTTAATCGGGGAACGGCCCATCTCCACCCTCCACTTT
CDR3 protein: CASSLIGERPISTLHF

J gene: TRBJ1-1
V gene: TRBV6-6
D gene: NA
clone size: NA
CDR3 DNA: TGTGCCAGCAGTTACGAGGGGGGGTCGGGGACTGAAGCTTTCTTT
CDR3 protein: CASSYEGGSGTEAFF

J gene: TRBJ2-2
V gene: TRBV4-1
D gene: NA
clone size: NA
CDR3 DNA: TGCGCCAGCAGCCAAGTTAATTCCGGGGAGCTGTTTTTT
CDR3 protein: CASSQVNSGELFF

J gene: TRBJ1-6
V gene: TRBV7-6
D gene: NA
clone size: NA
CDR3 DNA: TGTGCCAGCAGCTCCAGGGTCGGCCAGTCACCCCTCCACTTT
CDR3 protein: CASSSRVGQSPLHF